The rows below give T cell receptor beta chains drawn from one sample of a study of radiotherapy plus CTLA-4 blockade in lung cancer. Sequencing used immunoSEQ multiplex PCR; TCRdb keeps in-frame clones, though not all of them. The table includes 75,000 or so clones, 78% detected once. The specimen comprised peripheral blood, sampled from a patient treated with radiotherapy plus ipilimumab. These receptors were taken from a human donor with non-small cell lung cancer who had a complete response to radiotherapy plus ipilimumab. CDR3s leave out the opening cysteine and the closing phenylalanine or tryptophan. Each record gives: V gene, J gene, CDR3 protein.

V gene: TRBV5-1; J gene: TRBJ2-3; CDR3 protein: ASSWGGLPTDTQY
V gene: TRBV11-3; J gene: TRBJ2-1; CDR3 protein: ASSRNRVNNEQF
V gene: TRBV10-3; J gene: TRBJ2-2; CDR3 protein: AIKRQGANTGELF
V gene: TRBV30; J gene: TRBJ1-2; CDR3 protein: AWSPRTGSGYT
V gene: TRBV7-9; J gene: TRBJ1-1; CDR3 protein: ASGRTENTEAF
V gene: TRBV9; J gene: TRBJ1-2; CDR3 protein: ASHRQNYGYT
V gene: TRBV4-1; J gene: TRBJ2-5; CDR3 protein: ASSQEPGRPQETQY
V gene: TRBV11-2; J gene: TRBJ2-5; CDR3 protein: ASSSDGGLETQY
V gene: TRBV7-9; J gene: TRBJ1-1; CDR3 protein: ASSLGGWTEAF
V gene: TRBV2; J gene: TRBJ2-7; CDR3 protein: ASTKGLRGQLSYEQY
V gene: TRBV9; J gene: TRBJ1-1; CDR3 protein: ASSAGPPRRGTEAF
V gene: TRBV25-1; J gene: TRBJ1-1; CDR3 protein: ASSVYGTEAF
V gene: TRBV5-5; J gene: TRBJ1-4; CDR3 protein: ASSLPGTSSGYLF
V gene: TRBV10-2; J gene: TRBJ2-3; CDR3 protein: ASREGASTDTQY
V gene: TRBV11-2; J gene: TRBJ1-5; CDR3 protein: ASSSSRGSNQPQH
V gene: TRBV18; J gene: TRBJ1-3; CDR3 protein: ASSPVSPTGDTIY
V gene: TRBV5-1; J gene: TRBJ1-1; CDR3 protein: ASNQGSNTEAF
V gene: TRBV19; J gene: TRBJ1-2; CDR3 protein: ASRGQGGGYT